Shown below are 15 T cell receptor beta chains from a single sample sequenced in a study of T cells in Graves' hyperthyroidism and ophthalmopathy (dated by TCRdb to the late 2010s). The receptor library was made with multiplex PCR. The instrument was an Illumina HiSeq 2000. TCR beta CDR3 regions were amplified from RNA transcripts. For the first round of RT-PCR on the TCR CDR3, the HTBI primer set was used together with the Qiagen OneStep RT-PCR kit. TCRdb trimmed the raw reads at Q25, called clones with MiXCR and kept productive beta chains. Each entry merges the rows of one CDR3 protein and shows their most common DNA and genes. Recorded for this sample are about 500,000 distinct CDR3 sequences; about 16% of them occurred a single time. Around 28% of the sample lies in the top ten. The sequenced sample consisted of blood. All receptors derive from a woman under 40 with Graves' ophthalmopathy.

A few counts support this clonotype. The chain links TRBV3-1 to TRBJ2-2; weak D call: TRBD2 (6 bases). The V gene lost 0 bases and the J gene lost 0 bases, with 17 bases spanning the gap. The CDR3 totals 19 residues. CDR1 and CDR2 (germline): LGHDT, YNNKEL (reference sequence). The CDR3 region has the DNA TGTGCCAGCAGCCAAGAAGTGGGAGGAACCCAAACGAACACCGGGGAGCTGTTTTTT. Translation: CASSQEVGGTQTNTGELFF. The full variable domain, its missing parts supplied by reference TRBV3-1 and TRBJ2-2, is DTAVSQTPKYLVTQMGNDKSIKCEQNLGHDTMYWYKQDSKKFLKIMFSYNNKELIINETVPNRFSPKSPDKAHLNLHINSLELGDSAVYFCASSQEVGGTQTNTGELFFGEGSRLTVL.

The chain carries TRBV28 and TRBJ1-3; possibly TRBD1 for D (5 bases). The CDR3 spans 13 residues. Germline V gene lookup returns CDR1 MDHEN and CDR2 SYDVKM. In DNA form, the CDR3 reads TGTGCGCTCGGCCAGGGAGGTGGAAACACCATATATTTT. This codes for CALGQGGGNTIYF.

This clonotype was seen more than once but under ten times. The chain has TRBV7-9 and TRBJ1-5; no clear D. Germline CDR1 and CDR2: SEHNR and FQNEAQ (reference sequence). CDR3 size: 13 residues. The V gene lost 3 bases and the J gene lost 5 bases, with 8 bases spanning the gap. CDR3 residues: CASSFWGDQPQHF. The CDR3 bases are TGTGCCAGCAGCTTTTGGGGAGATCAGCCCCAGCATTTT.

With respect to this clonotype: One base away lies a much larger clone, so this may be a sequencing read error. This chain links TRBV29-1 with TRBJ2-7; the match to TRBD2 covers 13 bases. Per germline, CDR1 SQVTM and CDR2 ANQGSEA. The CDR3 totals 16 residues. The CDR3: CSLEDGGLAGVGEQYF. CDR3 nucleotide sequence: TGCAGCCTTGAAGATGGAGGACTAGCGGGAGTCGGCGAGCAGTACTTC.

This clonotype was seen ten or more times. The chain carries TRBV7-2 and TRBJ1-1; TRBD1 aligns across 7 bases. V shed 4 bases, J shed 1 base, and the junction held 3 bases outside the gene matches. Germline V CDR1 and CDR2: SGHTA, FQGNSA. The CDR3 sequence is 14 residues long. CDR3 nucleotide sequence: TGTGCCAGCAGCTCGACAGGGTGGAACACTGAAGCTTTCTTT. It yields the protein CASSSTGWNTEAFF.

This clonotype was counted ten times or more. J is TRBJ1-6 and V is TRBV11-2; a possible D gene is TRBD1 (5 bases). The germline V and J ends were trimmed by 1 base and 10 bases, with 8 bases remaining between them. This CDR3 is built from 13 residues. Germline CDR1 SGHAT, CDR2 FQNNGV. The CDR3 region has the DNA TGTGCCAGCAGCTTAGCTGGGGACTCACCCCTCCACTTT. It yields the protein CASSLAGDSPLHF.

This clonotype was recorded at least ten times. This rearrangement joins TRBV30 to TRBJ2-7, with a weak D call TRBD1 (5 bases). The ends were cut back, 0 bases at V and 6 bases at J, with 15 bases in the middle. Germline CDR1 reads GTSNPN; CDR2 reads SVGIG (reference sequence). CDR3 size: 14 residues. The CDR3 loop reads CAWSVTRGRGEQYF. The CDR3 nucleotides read TGTGCCTGGAGTGTAACCCGAGGAAGGGGCGAGCAGTACTTC.

The CDR3 loop is CAQSGQGIDTQYF. In DNA form, the CDR3 reads TGTGCCCAGTCGGGACAGGGGATAGATACGCAGTATTTT. J is TRBJ2-3 and V is TRBV2; 10 nucleotides line up with TRBD1. The trim removed 11 bases at V and 5 bases at J, leaving 7 bases unmatched. Germline V gives CDR1 SNHLY, CDR2 FYNNEI. The CDR3 is 13 amino acids. Supplemented by reference TRBV2 and TRBJ2-3, the full variable domain reads EPEVTQTPSHQVTQMGQEVILRCVPISNHLYFYWYRQILGQKVEFLVSFYNNEISEKSEIFDDQFSVERPDGSNFTLKIRSTKLEDSAMYFCAQSGQGIDTQYFGPGTRLTVL.

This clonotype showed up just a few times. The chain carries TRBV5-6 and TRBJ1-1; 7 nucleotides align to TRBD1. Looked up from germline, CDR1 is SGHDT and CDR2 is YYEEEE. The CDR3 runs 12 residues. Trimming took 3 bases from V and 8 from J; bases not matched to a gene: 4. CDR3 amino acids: CASSYGTEEAFF. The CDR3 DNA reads TGTGCCAGCAGCTACGGGACAGAAGAAGCTTTCTTT.

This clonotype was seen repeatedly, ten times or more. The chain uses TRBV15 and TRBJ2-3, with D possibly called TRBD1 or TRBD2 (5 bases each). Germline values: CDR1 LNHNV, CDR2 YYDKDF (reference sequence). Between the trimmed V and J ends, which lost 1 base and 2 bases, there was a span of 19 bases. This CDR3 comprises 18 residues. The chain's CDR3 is CATSRVGRDSSITDTQYF. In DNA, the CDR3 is TGTGCCACCAGCAGAGTGGGGAGAGACAGCAGCATCACAGATACGCAGTATTTT.

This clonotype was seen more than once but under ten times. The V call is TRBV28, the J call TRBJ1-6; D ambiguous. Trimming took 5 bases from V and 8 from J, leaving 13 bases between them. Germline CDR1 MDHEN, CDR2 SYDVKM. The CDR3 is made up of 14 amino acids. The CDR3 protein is CASSRIGSDSPLHF. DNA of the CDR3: TGTGCCAGCAGTAGGATCGGTTCGGATTCACCCCTCCACTTT.

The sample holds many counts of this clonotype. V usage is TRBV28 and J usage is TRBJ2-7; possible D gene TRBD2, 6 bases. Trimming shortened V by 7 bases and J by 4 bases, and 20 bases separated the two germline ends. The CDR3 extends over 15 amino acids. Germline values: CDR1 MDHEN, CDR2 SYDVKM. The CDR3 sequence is CASTEEGAVGYEQYF. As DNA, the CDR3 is TGTGCCAGCACCGAGGAGGGTGCAGTCGGTTACGAGCAGTACTTC.

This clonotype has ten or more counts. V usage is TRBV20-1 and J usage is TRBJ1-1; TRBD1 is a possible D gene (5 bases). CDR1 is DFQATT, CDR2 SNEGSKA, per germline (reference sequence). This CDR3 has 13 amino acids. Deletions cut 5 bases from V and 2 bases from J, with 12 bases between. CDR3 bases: TGCAGTGCTGGAAATACAGGCAACACTGAAGCTTTCTTT. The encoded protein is CSAGNTGNTEAFF.

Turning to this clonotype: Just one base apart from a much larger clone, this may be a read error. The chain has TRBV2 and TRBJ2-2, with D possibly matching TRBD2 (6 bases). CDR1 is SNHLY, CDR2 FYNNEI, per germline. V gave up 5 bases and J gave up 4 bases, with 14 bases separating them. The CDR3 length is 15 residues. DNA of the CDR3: TGTGCCAGCAGTCTAGCGCCCGCGAGCACCGGGGAGCTGTTTTTT. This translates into CASSLAPASTGELFF.

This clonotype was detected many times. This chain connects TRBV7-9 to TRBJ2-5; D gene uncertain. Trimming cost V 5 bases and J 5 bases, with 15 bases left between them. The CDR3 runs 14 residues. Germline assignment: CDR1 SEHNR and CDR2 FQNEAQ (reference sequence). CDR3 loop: CASSPTAPWETQYF. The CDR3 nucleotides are TGTGCCAGCAGCCCAACAGCGCCGTGGGAGACCCAGTACTTC. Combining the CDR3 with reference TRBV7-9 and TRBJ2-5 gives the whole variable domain DTGVSQNPRHKITKRGQNVTFRCDPISEHNRLYWYRQTLGQGPEFLTYFQNEAQLEKSRLLSDRFSAERPKGSFSTLEIQRTEQGDSAMYLCASSPTAPWETQYFGPGTRLLVL.